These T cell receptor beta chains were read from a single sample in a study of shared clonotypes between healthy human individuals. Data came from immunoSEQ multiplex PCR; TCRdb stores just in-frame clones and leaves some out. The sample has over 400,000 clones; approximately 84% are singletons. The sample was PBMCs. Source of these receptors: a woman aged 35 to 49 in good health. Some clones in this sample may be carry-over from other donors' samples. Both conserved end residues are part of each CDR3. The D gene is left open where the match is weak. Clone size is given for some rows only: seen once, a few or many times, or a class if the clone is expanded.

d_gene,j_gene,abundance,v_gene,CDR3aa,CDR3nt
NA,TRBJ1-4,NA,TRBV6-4,CASSDLREPEKLFF,TGTGCCAGCAGTGACCTCCGGGAGCCTGAAAAACTGTTTTTT
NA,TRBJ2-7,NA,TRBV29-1,CSVTVYGGLEQYF,TGCAGCGTTACGGTTTATGGCGGGCTCGAGCAGTACTTC
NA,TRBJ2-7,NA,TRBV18,CASSQENDNEQYF,TGTGCCAGCTCGCAGGAGAACGATAACGAGCAGTACTTC
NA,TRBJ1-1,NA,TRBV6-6,CARSRTENTEAFF,TGTGCCAGAAGTAGAACAGAGAACACTGAAGCTTTCTTT
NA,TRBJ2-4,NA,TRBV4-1,CASSQGEGSGNIQYF,TGCGCCAGCAGCCAAGGAGAAGGGTCTGGAAACATTCAGTACTTC
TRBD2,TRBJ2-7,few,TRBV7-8,CASSLEAGGPTYEQYF,TGTGCCAGCAGCTTAGAGGCGGGAGGCCCAACTTACGAGCAGTACTTC
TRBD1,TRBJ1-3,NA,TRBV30,CAWSVRGTVGNTIYF,TGTGCCTGGAGTGTACGAGGGACAGTCGGAAACACCATATATTTT
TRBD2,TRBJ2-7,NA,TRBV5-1,CASSYKTSGRIDEQYF,TGCGCCAGCAGCTATAAAACTAGCGGGAGGATCGACGAGCAGTACTTC
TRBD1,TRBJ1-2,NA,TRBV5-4,CASSSGQLNGYTF,TGTGCCAGCAGCTCGGGACAGTTGAATGGCTACACCTTC
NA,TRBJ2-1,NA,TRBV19,CASSPDLYRGGYNEQFF,TGTGCCAGTAGTCCCGACCTGTATAGGGGGGGATACAATGAGCAGTTCTTC
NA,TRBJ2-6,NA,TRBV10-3,CAISESEGGLSSGANVLTF,TGTGCCATCAGTGAGTCGGAGGGGGGCCTGAGCTCTGGGGCCAACGTCCTGACTTTC
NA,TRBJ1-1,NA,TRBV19,CASSIVTGLGTEAFF,TGTGCCAGTAGTATAGTTACCGGCTTGGGCACTGAAGCTTTCTTT
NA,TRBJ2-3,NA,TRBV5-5,CASSLDLATSTDTQYF,TGTGCCAGCAGCTTGGACCTAGCGACTAGCACAGATACGCAGTATTTT
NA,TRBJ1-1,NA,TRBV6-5,CASSYLSSWRDTEAFF,TGTGCCAGCAGTTACCTATCATCGTGGAGGGACACTGAAGCTTTCTTT
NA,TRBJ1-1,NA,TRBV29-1,CSVVVGSNTEAFF,TGCAGCGTTGTAGTGGGATCGAACACTGAAGCTTTCTTT
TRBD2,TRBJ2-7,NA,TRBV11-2,CASSLDSLVSGRASYEQYF,TGTGCCAGCAGCTTAGACTCTCTGGTGAGCGGGAGGGCAAGCTACGAGCAGTACTTC
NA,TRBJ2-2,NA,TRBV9,CASSHPPQGPTGELFF,TGTGCCAGCAGCCATCCACCCCAGGGGCCCACCGGGGAGCTGTTTTTT
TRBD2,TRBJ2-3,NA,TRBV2,CASRVGTSGSFDTQYF,TGTGCCAGCAGGGTTGGGACTAGCGGGAGCTTTGATACGCAGTATTTT
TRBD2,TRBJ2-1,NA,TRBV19,CASSPPMSGRNSLSWGNEQFF,TGTGCCAGTAGTCCGCCGATGAGCGGGAGAAACTCACTGTCATGGGGGAATGAGCAGTTCTTC
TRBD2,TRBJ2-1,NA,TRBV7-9,CASSFGPGLAGVNEQFF,TGTGCCAGCAGCTTCGGACCGGGACTAGCGGGAGTCAATGAGCAGTTCTTC
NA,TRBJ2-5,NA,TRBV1,CTPSSGSWRETRYF,TGCACTCCTTCTAGCGGGAGCTGGAGAGAGACCCGGTACTTC
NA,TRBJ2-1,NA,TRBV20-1,CSASRDLGQFF,TGCAGTGCTTCTAGGGACCTTGGGCAGTTCTTC
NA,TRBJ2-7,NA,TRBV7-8,CASSLNEGEQYF,TGTGCCAGCAGCTTGAACGAGGGCGAGCAGTACTTC
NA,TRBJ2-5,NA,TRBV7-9,CASSVLAFQETQYF,TGTGCCAGCAGCGTGTTAGCTTTCCAAGAGACCCAGTACTTC
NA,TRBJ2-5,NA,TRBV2,CASSRTEETQYF,TGTGCCAGCAGTCGGACTGAAGAGACCCAGTACTTC
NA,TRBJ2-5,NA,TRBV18,CASSPPGRETQYF,TGTGCCAGCTCACCACCCGGCCGAGAGACCCAGTACTTC
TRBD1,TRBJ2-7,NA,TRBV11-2,CASSLGTGPYF,TGTGCCAGCAGCTTGGGGACAGGCCCTTACTTC
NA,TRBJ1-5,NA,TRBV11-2,CASSLEQGRPQHF,TGTGCCAGCAGCTTAGAACAGGGTCGGCCCCAGCATTTT
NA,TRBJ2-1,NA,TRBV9,CASSAGGDNEQFF,TGTGCCAGCAGCGCCGGGGGCGACAATGAGCAGTTCTTC
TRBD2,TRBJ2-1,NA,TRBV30,CAWTSRGLVYNEQFF,TGTGCCTGGACCTCCCGCGGACTAGTTTACAATGAGCAGTTCTTC
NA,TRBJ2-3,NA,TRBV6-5,CASSWSRSTDTQYF,TGTGCCAGCAGTTGGTCGCGGAGCACAGATACGCAGTATTTT
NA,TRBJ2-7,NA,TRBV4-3,CASSQTLETRSIGEQYF,TGCGCCAGCAGCCAAACGCTAGAGACTAGGTCTATTGGCGAGCAGTACTTC
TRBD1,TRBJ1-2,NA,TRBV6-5,CASSYLGQGYGYTF,TGTGCCAGCAGTTACCTGGGACAGGGATATGGCTACACCTTC
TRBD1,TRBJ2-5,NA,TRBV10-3,CAISLQGETQYF,TGTGCCATCAGTTTACAGGGGGAGACCCAGTACTTC
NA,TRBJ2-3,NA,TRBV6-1,CASSEAPQSPASTDTQYF,TGTGCCAGCAGTGAAGCCCCCCAGAGTCCGGCGAGCACAGATACGCAGTATTTT
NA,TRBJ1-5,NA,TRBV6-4,CASSEGSNQPQHF,TGTGCCAGCAGTGAGGGTAGCAATCAGCCCCAGCATTTT
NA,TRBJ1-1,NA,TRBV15,CATSRGPWGGNTEAFF,TGTGCCACCAGCAGAGGACCTTGGGGGGGGAACACTGAAGCTTTCTTT
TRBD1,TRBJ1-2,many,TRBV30,CAWNFLRDRGRRGYTF,TGTGCCTGGAACTTTCTCCGGGACAGGGGGCGCCGAGGCTACACCTTC
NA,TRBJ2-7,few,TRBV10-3,CAISYAATGFSYEQYF,TGTGCCATCAGTTACGCAGCAACAGGTTTTAGCTACGAGCAGTACTTC
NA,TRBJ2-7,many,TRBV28,CASSLSLGPEEYF,TGTGCCAGCAGTCTCTCCCTGGGACCGGAGGAGTACTTC
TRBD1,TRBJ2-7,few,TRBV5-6,CASSRGTGPVGQYF,TGTGCCAGCAGCCGCGGGACAGGGCCCGTAGGGCAGTACTTC
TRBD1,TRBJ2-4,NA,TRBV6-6,CASSWRQGAKNIQYF,TGTGCCAGCAGTTGGAGACAGGGGGCCAAAAACATTCAGTACTTC